This T cell receptor (beta chain) originates from a study of T cells in Graves' hyperthyroidism and ophthalmopathy. RNA transcripts served as the template for amplifying TCR beta CDR3 regions. The primer set for the first-round RT-PCR of the TCR CDR3 was HTBI. One entry per CDR3 protein, called by TCRdb with MiXCR from the multiplex PCR reads. The sample yields approximately 380,000 distinct CDR3 sequences, 15% to 20% seen once. PBMCs stemmed from over 7.5 ml fresh peripheral blood. Trimming shortened V by 1 base and J by 0 bases, and 13 bases separated the two germline ends. CDR1 and CDR2 from the germline V gene are SGHAT and FQNNGV. The CDR3 consists of 16 residues.

Sequencing used blood. The chain carries TRBV11-2 and TRBJ2-7; TRBD1 is a possible D gene (5 bases). The source of this sequence is a woman in her late teens or twenties with Graves' hyperthyroidism. CDR3: CASSLGRWGSSYEQYF. The CDR3 nucleotides read TGTGCCAGCAGCTTAGGTCGATGGGGCAGCTCCTACGAGCAGTACTTC.